The T cell receptor (beta chain) under discussion was sequenced for a study of T cell responses to AZD1222 COVID-19 vaccine. Broader study findings: A mostly white British donor set with more females was recruited, and clonal diversity was possibly underestimated.

TCRdb's copy holds only in-frame clones and misses some; the assay was immunoSEQ multiplex PCR. The table includes around 63,000 clones, 85% detected once. With regard to this clone: Its antigen is not identified.

V shed 6 bases and J 0 bases; nucleotides not matched to a gene: 10. The CDR3 is 17 residues long. Germline CDR1 is LNHDA and CDR2 is SQIVND (reference sequence). This sequence joins TRBV19 and TRBJ2-2; 7 nucleotides line up with TRBD2. Material: peripheral blood, obtained on day 0 of AZD1222 vaccination. The TCR comes from an adult in good health. The CDR3 region is CASSKQTSAANTGELFF. In nucleotides, the CDR3 is TGTGCCAGTAGCAAACAAACTAGCGCCGCGAACACCGGGGAGCTGTTTTTT.